The clone carrying this T cell receptor (beta chain) showed up just a few times. This specimen belongs to a study of T-cell reconstitution after alpha-beta-depleted transplantation in children. V lost 4 bases to trimming and J lost 6 bases; unmatched junction nucleotides: 23. In germline, CDR1 is LNHNV, CDR2 YYDKDF (reference sequence). The CDR3 has 20 amino acids. Preparation of the TCRbeta library involved a method that used unique molecular identifiers. TCRdb re-called the PCR reads through MiXCR, storing one row per CDR3 protein. The data contain fewer than 400,000 distinct CDR3 sequences, roughly 21% of them singletons.

The specimen comprised PBMCs from the stem cell graft donor, sampled from the stem cell graft. The chain combines TRBV15 with TRBJ2-3; 9 nucleotides align to TRBD1. This clonotype was sampled from a human donor who donated a stem cell graft to a child with acute myeloid leukemia. The CDR3 sequence is CATSTRPDQSGTGSWDTQYF. CDR3 DNA: TGTGCCACCAGCACGCGACCCGACCAGTCCGGGACAGGGAGTTGGGATACGCAGTATTTT. Full variable domain (outside the CDR3, taken from reference TRBV15 and TRBJ2-3): DAMVIQNPRYQVTQFGKPVTLSCSQTLNHNVMYWYQQKSSQAPKLLFHYYDKDFNNEADTPDNFQSRRPNTSFCFLDIRSPGLGDTAMYLCATSTRPDQSGTGSWDTQYFGPGTRLTVL.